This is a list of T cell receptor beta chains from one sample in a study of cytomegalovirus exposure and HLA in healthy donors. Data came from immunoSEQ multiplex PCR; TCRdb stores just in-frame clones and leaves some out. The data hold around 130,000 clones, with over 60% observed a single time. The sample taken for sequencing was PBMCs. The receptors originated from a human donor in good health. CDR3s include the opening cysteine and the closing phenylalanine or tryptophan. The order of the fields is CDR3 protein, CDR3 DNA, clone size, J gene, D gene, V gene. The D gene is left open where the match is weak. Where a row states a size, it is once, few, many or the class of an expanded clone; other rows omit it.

CASSSGSTDTQYF TGTGCCAGCAGTAGCGGGAGCACAGATACGCAGTATTTT few TRBJ2-3 . TRBV6-4
CASSQVKREGYEQYF TGCGCCAGCAGCCAAGTTAAGCGGGAGGGTTACGAGCAGTACTTC large TRBJ2-7 TRBD2 TRBV4-3
CAWSYRPELGTEAFF TGTGCCTGGAGTTACCGTCCCGAACTTGGCACTGAAGCTTTCTTT few TRBJ1-1 . TRBV30
CASSPGTGRVETQYF TGTGCCAGCAGCCCTGGGACAGGCCGGGTAGAGACCCAGTACTTC . TRBJ2-5 TRBD1 TRBV5-4
CAIRKPGLGDTEAFF TGTGCCATCAGAAAACCGGGACTAGGGGACACTGAAGCTTTCTTT . TRBJ1-1 . TRBV10-3
CASSVAPERLLGAQYF TGTGCCAGCAGCGTAGCCCCCGAACGTCTCTTAGGGGCCCAGTACTTC once TRBJ2-5 . TRBV9
CASSQDLSQGGTEAFF TGTGCCAGCAGCCAAGATCTCTCACAGGGGGGGACAGAAGCTTTCTTT . TRBJ1-1 TRBD1 TRBV4-2
CASKSRAGDIGKLFF TGTGCCAGCAAATCTCGGGCAGGGGACATAGGGAAACTGTTTTTT few TRBJ1-4 . TRBV27
CASSLGARGSRAFF TGCGCCAGCAGCTTGGGTGCCAGGGGGAGTAGAGCTTTCTTT . TRBJ1-1 TRBD1 TRBV5-1
CASSFTGQGNSPLHF TGTGCCAGCAGCTTTACGGGACAGGGGAATTCACCCCTCCACTTT once TRBJ1-6 TRBD1 TRBV11-2
CASSSTLAGRRDTQYF TGTGCCAGCAGCTCCACCTTAGCGGGAAGGAGAGATACGCAGTATTTT few TRBJ2-3 TRBD2 TRBV7-2
CASSQDRRAGNTIYF TGTGCCAGCAGCCAAGATCGCAGGGCCGGAAACACCATATATTTT . TRBJ1-3 . TRBV4-2
CASNERKGQGIHEQYF TGTGCCAGCAACGAAAGGAAGGGACAGGGGATCCACGAGCAGTACTTC . TRBJ2-7 TRBD1 TRBV28
CASSTPGQGSYGYTF TGTGCCAGCAGCACTCCGGGACAGGGATCGTATGGCTACACCTTC . TRBJ1-2 TRBD1 TRBV7-2
CASSLTGRNPYEQYF TGTGCCAGCAGTCTGACAGGGCGAAATCCCTACGAGCAGTACTTC . TRBJ2-7 TRBD1 TRBV28
CASRSTGGQRYF TGTGCCAGCAGGTCGACGGGGGGGCAGAGGTATTTT . TRBJ2-3 TRBD2 TRBV28
CASTLKIRVVRNTEAFF TGTGCCAGCACCCTTAAGATCCGGGTTGTAAGGAACACTGAAGCTTTCTTT . TRBJ1-1 . TRBV5-6
CASILGLAGHNEQFF . . TRBJ2-1 . TRBV11-1
CASSPGDRGGEKLFF TGTGCCAGCAGTCCCGGGGACAGGGGGGGCGAAAAACTGTTTTTT . TRBJ1-4 TRBD1 TRBV6-5
CASRRDRDRASYEQYF TGCGCCAGCAGACGCGACCGGGACAGGGCCTCCTACGAGCAGTACTTC . TRBJ2-7 TRBD1 TRBV5-1
CASRSMGHLYEQYF TGTGCCAGCAGATCGATGGGACACCTCTACGAGCAGTACTTC . TRBJ2-7 . TRBV6-5
CASSVVPQLTGVSGYTF TGTGCCAGCAGTGTGGTGCCCCAATTGACAGGGGTGAGTGGCTACACCTTC . TRBJ1-2 TRBD1 TRBV6-1
CASSLAVPYEQYF TGTGCCAGCAGTTTAGCAGTCCCCTACGAGCAGTACTTC . TRBJ2-7 . TRBV28
CSVAPGLGANEQFF TGCAGCGTAGCACCGGGACTAGGGGCCAATGAGCAGTTCTTC . TRBJ2-1 TRBD2 TRBV29-1
CASSYREAIRSPLHF TGTGCCAGCAGTTACAGGGAGGCAATCAGGTCACCCCTCCACTTT . TRBJ1-6 . TRBV6-5
CASSLEAQGLNSPLHF TGTGCCAGCAGCTTAGAGGCACAGGGGCTAAATTCACCCCTCCACTTT . TRBJ1-6 TRBD1 TRBV7-8
CSSSFGLDTQYF TGTTCCAGCAGCTTTGGGCTGGATACGCAGTATTTT . TRBJ2-3 . TRBV7-9
CASSRRGNEKLFF TGTGCCAGCAGCCGACGGGGAAATGAAAAACTGTTTTTT once TRBJ1-4 . TRBV7-2
CASSRDRDSPLHF TGTGCCAGCAGCCGGGACAGGGATTCACCCCTCCACTTT . TRBJ1-6 TRBD1 TRBV6-5
CASSYPGTGRNEQFF TGTGCCAGCAGTTACCCCGGGACAGGGAGGAATGAGCAGTTCTTC . TRBJ2-1 TRBD1 TRBV6-6
CASSIGGGNTEAFF TGTGCCAGTAGTATCGGGGGAGGGAACACTGAAGCTTTCTTT . TRBJ1-1 . TRBV19
CASSLGAPANNEQFF TGCGCCAGCAGCTTGGGCGCCCCCGCAAACAATGAGCAGTTCTTC . TRBJ2-1 . TRBV5-1
CASSLTSAPYEQYF TGTGCCAGCAGTCTGACTAGCGCCCCCTACGAGCAGTACTTC once TRBJ2-7 TRBD2 TRBV27
CASSMGLSNTGELFF TGTGCCAGCAGCATGGGACTGTCAAACACCGGGGAGCTGTTTTTT . TRBJ2-2 . TRBV7-3
CASSQAGHLTDTQYF TGTGCCAGCAGCCAGGCTGGACACCTCACAGATACGCAGTATTTT . TRBJ2-3 . TRBV7-3
CASSFGGNTEAFF TGTGCCAGCAGTTTTGGAGGGAACACTGAAGCTTTCTTT few TRBJ1-1 . TRBV27
CASRIDGYEQYF TGTGCCAGCAGAATAGACGGGTACGAGCAGTACTTC . TRBJ2-7 . TRBV6-5
CASRRGGTGELFF TGTGCCAGCAGAAGGGGAGGGACCGGGGAGCTGTTTTTT . TRBJ2-2 TRBD2 TRBV6-5
CASSLLAGGNNEQFF TGTGCCAGCAGCTTGTTAGCGGGAGGTAACAATGAGCAGTTCTTC . TRBJ2-1 TRBD2 TRBV5-4
CASSKGGDRAGSYNEQFF TGTGCCAGCAGCAAAGGAGGGGACAGGGCGGGCTCCTACAATGAGCAGTTCTTC . TRBJ2-1 . TRBV21-1
CASGDGTGYEKLFF TGTGCCAGCGGGGACGGGACAGGTTACGAAAAACTGTTTTTT few TRBJ1-4 TRBD1 TRBV25-1
CASSQESLNTEAFF TGTGCCAGCAGCCAAGAGTCCTTGAACACTGAAGCTTTCTTT . TRBJ1-1 . TRBV14
CASKPSTGFTEAFF TGTGCCAGCAAGCCAAGCACGGGTTTCACTGAAGCTTTCTTT once TRBJ1-1 . TRBV14